Presented here are 28 T cell receptor beta chains from one specimen sequenced in a study of T-cell reconstitution after alpha-beta-depleted transplantation in children. Researchers prepared the TCRbeta library using unique molecular identifiers, the study reports. TCRdb re-derived calls from the PCR reads in MiXCR, one entry per CDR3 protein. This table holds 200,000 to 300,000 distinct CDR3 sequences, about 11% found once. The sample here was PBMCs from the stem cell graft donor, taken from the stem cell graft. These receptors were obtained from a human donor who donated a stem cell graft to a child with acute lymphoblastic leukemia.

The CDR3 is CASSYSKGGKSYEQYF. CDR3 bases: TGTGCCAGCAGTTACTCAAAGGGGGGGAAATCCTACGAGCAGTACTTC. The chain uses TRBV6-5 and TRBJ2-7; maybe TRBD2 (7 bases). Looked up from germline, CDR1 is MNHEY and CDR2 is SVGAGI. This CDR3 is 16 amino acids long. The V end was cut by 0 bases, the J end by 1 base, with 13 bases between.

This clonotype has a handful of counts. This chain links TRBV6-2 or TRBV6-3 with TRBJ2-7; tentatively, D is TRBD1 (5 bases). Germline CDR1 and CDR2: MNHEY and SVGEGT. V was trimmed by 0 bases and J by 2 bases, leaving 17 bases between them. The CDR3 sequence is 17 residues long. The CDR3 DNA is TGTGCCAGCAGTTACTCGATCCCCGCAGGGCTCACCTACGAGCAGTACTTC. The encoded protein is CASSYSIPAGLTYEQYF.

This clonotype was counted ten times or more. The gene calls are TRBV20-1 and TRBJ2-3; D ambiguous. The CDR3 loop spans 15 amino acids. Looked up from germline, CDR1 is DFQATT and CDR2 is SNEGSKA (reference sequence). The V end lost 0 bases, the J end lost 0 bases, and 10 bases lay between the germline ends. The CDR3 DNA is TGCAGTGCTAGAGATCGGGTCGTTAGCACAGATACGCAGTATTTT. This gives the protein CSARDRVVSTDTQYF.

This clonotype was seen repeatedly, ten times or more. This sequence joins TRBV5-1 and TRBJ2-2; tentatively, D is TRBD1 (5 bases). Trimming took 1 base from V and 0 from J, leaving 10 bases between them. CDR3 size: 16 residues. In germline, CDR1 is SGHRS, CDR2 YFSETQ. CDR3 in DNA: TGCGCCAGCAGCTTGACAGGTCATGCGAACACCGGGGAGCTGTTTTTT. It translates to CASSLTGHANTGELFF.

This clonotype appeared many times. The chain couples TRBV12-3 or TRBV12-4 to TRBJ2-4; D perhaps matches TRBD2 (5 bases). V lost 8 bases and J lost 0, with 11 bases in between. CDR3 length equals 14 residues. Here the CDR3 DNA reads TGTGCCAGCGGAGAGGGTGTAGCCAAAAACATTCAGTACTTC. Its protein is CASGEGVAKNIQYF.

This clonotype was counted at least ten times. The chain carries TRBV10-2 and TRBJ1-4; 7 bases map to TRBD1. CDR1 and CDR2 (germline): WSHSY, SAAADI. V dropped 10 bases and J dropped 5; count of bases not matched to a gene: 7. CDR3 length: 13 amino acids. In DNA form, the CDR3 reads TGCGCCACCCTAGACAGGGAGAATGAAAAACTGTTTTTT. This encodes CATLDRENEKLFF.

This clonotype came up many times. V and J are TRBV20-1 and TRBJ2-5, with unresolved D. Per the germline V gene, CDR1 is DFQATT and CDR2 is SNEGSKA (reference sequence). Trimming took 3 bases from V and 5 from J, leaving 7 bases between them. The CDR3 is 11 amino acids. The CDR3 spells CSARLGETQYF. The CDR3 DNA follows: TGCAGTGCTAGGTTGGGGGAGACCCAGTACTTC.

The chain recombines TRBV18 with TRBJ1-2, with a weak D call TRBD1 (6 bases). V was clipped by 0 bases and J by 3 bases, with 11 bases between them. The CDR3 totals 15 residues. The germline V gene encodes CDR1 KGHSH and CDR2 LQKENI. In DNA, the CDR3 is TGTGCCAGCTCACCACCGCGGGGGCAACACTATGGCTACACCTTC. Translated: CASSPPRGQHYGYTF.

Many counts were recorded for this clonotype. J is TRBJ2-6 and V is TRBV5-1; D is undetermined. The CDR3 loop spans 16 amino acids. Trimming pared 4 bases from V and 4 bases from J, leaving 15 bases between. Germline CDR1 is SGHRS and CDR2 is YFSETQ. The CDR3 loop reads CASSIQLPLGANVLTF. The CDR3 DNA reads TGCGCCAGCAGCATCCAACTCCCACTCGGGGCCAACGTCCTGACTTTC.

The chain combines TRBV7-2 with TRBJ2-2; TRBD1 aligns across 7 bases. Trimming took 3 bases from V and 4 from J; bases not matched to a gene: 11. The CDR3 is 17 amino acids. CDR1 SGHTA and CDR2 FQGNSA come from the germline V gene. CDR3 bases: TGTGCCAGCAGCTTCCCCATTAGGGACAGACCCACCGGGGAGCTGTTTTTT. Translating it yields CASSFPIRDRPTGELFF.

This clonotype was seen at least ten times. The chain is built from TRBV27 and TRBJ2-7, with 9 bases that match TRBD2. The V gene end was trimmed by 5 bases and the J gene end by 6 bases; junction bases not matched to a gene: 14. The CDR3 loop spans 16 amino acids. The germline V gene encodes CDR1 MNHEY and CDR2 SMNVEV (reference sequence). CDR3 nucleotides: TGTGCCAGCAGTCTCCTTTTGGCGGGAGGGCCATTCGAGCAGTACTTC. As protein: CASSLLLAGGPFEQYF.

Turning to this clonotype: A much larger clone lies a single base off, so this may be a read error. The chain recombines TRBV12-3 or TRBV12-4 with TRBJ2-5; the D gene is possibly TRBD1 (5 bases). The ends were cut back, 1 base at V and 4 bases at J, with 13 bases in the middle. CDR3 length: 15 residues. This chain's CDR3 is CASSLGPGMAETQYF. The CDR3 coding sequence is TGTGCCAGCAGTTTAGGGCCAGGGATGGCAGAGACCCAGTACTTC.

The V call is TRBV27, the J call TRBJ1-6, with 7 bases lining up with TRBD1. Losses at the gene ends were 2 bases for V and 10 bases for J; bases not matched to a gene: 8. CDR1 and CDR2 from the germline V gene are MNHEY and SMNVEV (reference sequence). CDR3 size: 15 residues. CDR3 in DNA: TGTGCCAGCAGTTTACCCCGGGACAGCCGATCACCCCTCCACTTT. This sequence encodes CASSLPRDSRSPLHF.

This clonotype was picked up many times. The rearrangement joins TRBV10-3 to TRBJ2-7, with D tentatively TRBD2 (5 bases). This CDR3 contains 19 residues. Germline CDR1 ENHRY, CDR2 SYGVKD. The V end was cut by 5 bases, the J end by 4 bases, with 30 bases between. The CDR3 spells CAISKGLLRPGRTDYEQYF. The CDR3 coding sequence is TGTGCCATCAGTAAAGGACTCCTCCGGCCCGGGCGGACTGATTACGAGCAGTACTTC.

This clonotype was observed at least ten times. This chain joins TRBV20-1 and TRBJ1-5; D remains ambiguous. The germline V and J ends were trimmed by 0 bases and 3 bases, with 12 bases remaining between them. Germline assignment: CDR1 DFQATT and CDR2 SNEGSKA (reference sequence). The CDR3 spans 15 residues. CDR3 nucleotide sequence: TGCAGTGCTAGAGATACGCAGAGACACAATCAGCCCCAGCATTTT. Its protein is CSARDTQRHNQPQHF.

This clonotype occurred many times. The chain is built from TRBV28 and TRBJ1-1, with D uncertain. V lost 10 bases, J lost 8 bases, and 20 bases lay in between. The CDR3 runs to 13 residues. CDR1 and CDR2 (germline): MDHEN, SYDVKM. The CDR3 nucleotides are TGTGCCACCTCCGTGCCCCGAGGATTAGAAGCTTTCTTT. It specifies CATSVPRGLEAFF.

In its sample, this clonotype was seen many times. The J gene is TRBJ1-1, the V gene TRBV12-3 or TRBV12-4; D is unclear. The ends were cut back, 1 base at V and 2 bases at J, with 11 bases in the middle. The CDR3 spans 15 residues. The chain's CDR3 is CASSLEVVDNTEAFF. DNA of the CDR3: TGTGCCAGCAGTTTAGAGGTTGTAGACAACACTGAAGCTTTCTTT.

This clonotype was counted at least ten times. This rearrangement joins TRBV4-2 to TRBJ1-5; D is uncertain. Trimming removed 4 bases at V and 7 bases at J, with 11 bases between. CDR3 size: 13 residues. The germline V gene has CDR1 LGHNA and CDR2 YNFKEQ. The CDR3 protein is CASSPGIRQPQHF. The CDR3 region has the DNA TGTGCCAGCAGCCCGGGTATCCGGCAGCCCCAGCATTTT.

There are a few counts of this clonotype. V is TRBV7-9 and J is TRBJ2-6, with D possibly TRBD2 on 5 matching bases. V dropped 8 bases and J dropped 3 bases, with 14 bases sitting between them. CDR3 size: 15 residues. Germline CDR1 reads SEHNR; CDR2 reads FQNEAQ (reference sequence). CDR3 nucleotide sequence: TGTGCCAGCCCCAAGAGGGCGGGTGGGGCCAACGTCCTGACTTTC. Translating it yields CASPKRAGGANVLTF. The variable domain in full, with the rest retrieved from reference TRBV7-9 and TRBJ2-6, is DTGVSQNPRHKITKRGQNVTFRCDPISEHNRLYWYRQTLGQGPEFLTYFQNEAQLEKSRLLSDRFSAERPKGSFSTLEIQRTEQGDSAMYLCASPKRAGGANVLTFGAGSRLTVL.

This clonotype was recorded at least ten times. The genes are TRBV24-1 and TRBJ1-1; perhaps TRBD1 as D (6 bases). V was clipped by 6 bases and J by 6 bases, with 13 bases between them. Germline CDR1 is KGHDR and CDR2 is SFDVKD. There are 13 residues in the CDR3. CDR3 bases: TGTGCCACCAGTTTCTCAGGGGCCGCTGAAGCTTTCTTT. Its translation is CATSFSGAAEAFF.

This clonotype was counted at least ten times. The chain uses TRBV12-3 or TRBV12-4 and TRBJ2-3; 9 nucleotides agree with TRBD1. CDR3 size: 13 residues. J gave up 3 bases and V 6 bases, and 1 base lay outside the gene matches. Written as DNA, the CDR3 is TGTGCCAGCAGGGGACAGGGAACAGATACGCAGTATTTT. Translation gives CASRGQGTDTQYF.

This clonotype showed up many times. The J gene is TRBJ2-1, the V gene TRBV6-5; possible D gene TRBD2, 6 bases. This CDR3 is 14 amino acids long. Trimming shortened V by 0 bases and J by 6 bases, and 9 bases separated the two germline ends. Germline V gene sequence: CDR1 MNHEY, CDR2 SVGAGI. The DNA of the CDR3 is TGTGCCAGCAGTTACTCGTTCGGGGGCAATGAGCAGTTCTTC. Protein: CASSYSFGGNEQFF.

J is TRBJ2-7 and V is TRBV11-2, with TRBD1 identical over 8 bases. Losses at the gene ends were 5 bases for V and 1 base for J; bases not matched to a gene: 7. CDR1 SGHAT and CDR2 FQNNGV come from the germline V gene. There are 15 residues in the CDR3. The CDR3 nucleotides are TGTGCCAGCAGCCCAACGACAGGGGCATCCTACGAGCAGTACTTC. It yields the protein CASSPTTGASYEQYF.

This clonotype showed up many times. V and J are TRBV11-2 and TRBJ2-3; 8 nucleotides align to TRBD2. Germline CDR1 SGHAT, CDR2 FQNNGV. J lost 4 bases, V lost 7 bases, and 7 bases had no gene match. The CDR3 has 14 residues. In DNA form, the CDR3 reads TGTGCCAGCAAGATAAGCGGGGGCTCAGATACGCAGTATTTT. Its translation is CASKISGGSDTQYF.

This clonotype was observed many times. CDR3 nucleotides: TGTGCCAGCTCACCACTGGCAGGTGTTGAGCCCCAGCATTTT. It is translated as CASSPLAGVEPQHF. The V call is TRBV18, the J call TRBJ1-5; no clear D. Trimming left V 1 base short and J 8 bases short, with 12 bases between. This CDR3 contains 14 residues. CDR1 is KGHSH and CDR2 is LQKENI in the germline V gene.

As for this clonotype: A read error may explain this, as a much larger clone is one base away. The V gene is TRBV24-1, the J gene TRBJ1-2; tentatively, D is TRBD1 (6 bases). CDR1 KGHDR and CDR2 SFDVKD come from the germline V gene. CDR3 length equals 13 residues. This CDR3 is CATSDAGTNGDTF. The CDR3 DNA is TGTGCCACCAGTGACGCCGGGACAAATGGCGACACCTTC.

In its sample, this clonotype was seen many times. This chain uses TRBV5-1 with TRBJ1-6; 9 bases are shared with TRBD1. The V gene end was trimmed by 5 bases and the J gene end by 7 bases; junction bases not matched to a gene: 10. CDR1 is SGHRS, CDR2 YFSETQ, per germline. The CDR3 loop spans 16 amino acids. DNA of the CDR3: TGCGCCAGCAGAATGCCAGAGGGACAGGGAAATTCACCCCTCCACTTT. This translates into CASRMPEGQGNSPLHF. Together with reference TRBV5-1 and TRBJ1-6, the CDR3 gives the full variable domain: KAGVTQTPRYLIKTRGQQVTLSCSPISGHRSVSWYQQTPGQGLQFLFEYFSETQRNKGNFPGRFSGRQFSNSRSEMNVSTLELGDSALYLCASRMPEGQGNSPLHFGNGTRLTVT.

This clonotype was seen ten or more times. In DNA form, the CDR3 reads TGTGCCAGCAGCTTACCAAACAGGGTACACTATGGCTACACCTTC. Its protein product is CASSLPNRVHYGYTF. The chain couples TRBV7-9 to TRBJ1-2, with D perhaps TRBD1 (6 bases). Germline assignment: CDR1 SEHNR and CDR2 FQNEAQ (reference sequence). Trimming stripped 2 bases from V and 3 bases from J, with 13 bases between. The CDR3 loop spans 15 amino acids.